The source of this TCR beta chain is a study of blood T cell repertoires in COVID-19. The CDR3 runs to 14 residues. Germline V gene lookup returns CDR1 SEHNR and CDR2 FQNEAQ (reference sequence). Trimming removed 5 bases at V and 6 bases at J, with 14 bases between. This table comes from immunoSEQ multiplex PCR, and its TCRdb copy is limited to in-frame clones, with some not included. The sample carries about 53,000 clones, around 84% recorded once. Sequenced input: peripheral blood. This chain joins TRBV7-9 and TRBJ2-1, with D maybe TRBD1 (7 bases). This clonotype was obtained from a man between 65 and 85 years old with active COVID-19. For the CDR3, the DNA is TGTGCCAGCAGCCGTGGACAGGAGGGCAATGAGCAGTTCTTC. Protein product: CASSRGQEGNEQFF.